Shown below are 27 T cell receptor beta chains from a single sample sequenced in a study of shared clonotypes between healthy human individuals. The protocol was immunoSEQ multiplex PCR, while the TCRdb copy is restricted to in-frame clones and leaves out a portion. Seen here are about 680,000 clones, about 90% observed once, and the top ten hold roughly 24%. Naive CD8 cells, CD45RO-negative and positively selected for CCR7, excluded terminally differentiated effector memory CD45RA+ cells. The material sequenced was naive CD8+ T cells sorted from blood. These receptors came from a man aged 25 to 40 in good health.

V gene TRBV6-1 combines with J gene TRBJ2-7, with a weak D call TRBD1 (5 bases). Germline V gives CDR1 MNHNS, CDR2 SASEGT. V was cut by 0 bases and J by 2 bases, with 8 bases left in between. The CDR3 sequence is 14 residues long. This chain's CDR3 is CASSEADSPYEQYF. The CDR3 nucleotides read TGTGCCAGCAGTGAAGCCGACAGCCCCTACGAGCAGTACTTC.

The chain couples TRBV30 to TRBJ2-7; no clear D. V lost 4 bases, J lost 4 bases, and 8 bases lay in between. The CDR3 contains 11 residues. Germline CDR1 GTSNPN, CDR2 SVGIG (reference sequence). As DNA, the CDR3 is TGTGCCTGGATGGGCGTGTACGAGCAGTACTTC. Its protein product is CAWMGVYEQYF.

The chain has TRBV29-1 and TRBJ1-2, with no clear D. The CDR3 has 12 residues. V was shortened by 7 bases and J by 3 bases, with 12 bases between the two germline ends. The V gene's germline CDR1 is SQVTM and CDR2 ANQGSEA. CDR3 bases: TGCAGCGCCGAATTATGGGACTATGGCTACACCTTC. Its translation is CSAELWDYGYTF.

The chain employs TRBV4-1 and TRBJ2-3, with TRBD2 matching over 9 bases. V trimming: 2 bases; J trimming: 3 bases; junction bases outside the gene matches: 6. CDR3 length: 16 residues. Looked up from germline, CDR1 is MGHRA and CDR2 is YSYEKL. DNA for the CDR3: TGCGCCAGCAGCCAAAATCTAGCGGGATCGACAGATACGCAGTATTTT. Amino acid sequence: CASSQNLAGSTDTQYF.

The chain employs TRBV4-3 and TRBJ2-7; 10 bases agree with TRBD2. This CDR3 spans 16 amino acids. The V gene's germline CDR1 is LGHNA and CDR2 YSLEER. V trimming: 1 base; J trimming: 2 bases; junction bases outside the gene matches: 5. The DNA of the CDR3 is TGCGCCAGCAGCCAAGCCCCTAGCGGGAGCGCCTACGAGCAGTACTTC. Its translation is CASSQAPSGSAYEQYF.

This clone was recorded a few times. The CDR3 here is CASSDQLALSSYEQYF. Here the CDR3 DNA reads TGTGCCAGCAGTGATCAGTTAGCGCTTAGCTCCTACGAGCAGTACTTC. The chain joins TRBV2 to TRBJ2-7; possibly TRBD2 for D (5 bases). Per the germline V gene, CDR1 is SNHLY and CDR2 is FYNNEI. Trimming took 3 bases from V and 0 from J, leaving 15 bases between them. The CDR3 has 16 amino acids.

V is TRBV7-6 and J is TRBJ2-1; 9 positions match TRBD2. This CDR3 spans 16 amino acids. V dropped 2 bases and J dropped 5; count of bases not matched to a gene: 7. Germline V gene sequence: CDR1 SGHVS, CDR2 FNYEAQ. CDR3 protein: CASSLFGGRANNEQFF. The CDR3 nucleotides read TGTGCCAGCAGCTTATTTGGCGGGAGGGCGAACAATGAGCAGTTCTTC. The full variable domain, in which reference TRBV7-6 and TRBJ2-1 provide the parts outside the CDR3, is GAGVSQSPRYKVTKRGQDVALRCDPISGHVSLYWYRQALGQGPEFLTYFNYEAQQDKSGLPNDRFSAERPEGSISTLTIQRTEQRDSAMYRCASSLFGGRANNEQFFGPGTRLTVL.

The chain uses TRBV7-3 and TRBJ2-7; the match to TRBD1 covers 8 bases. In germline, CDR1 is SGHTA, CDR2 FQGTGA. J lost 3 bases, V lost 4 bases, and 2 bases had no gene match. The CDR3 loop spans 13 amino acids. CDR3 nucleotide sequence: TGTGCCAGCAGCTCCGGGACAGGCTACGAGCAGTACTTC. It codes for CASSSGTGYEQYF.

The V gene is TRBV6-1, the J gene TRBJ2-1; a possible D gene is TRBD1 (6 bases). CDR1 and CDR2 from the germline V gene are MNHNS and SASEGT. Trimming took 2 bases from V and 15 from J, leaving 14 bases between them. The CDR3 extends over 12 amino acids. For the CDR3, the DNA is TGTGCCAGCAGTGAATTGGACAGAGGCTTGTTCTTC. Its translation is CASSELDRGLFF.

Regarding this clone: Other DNA sequences from this sample encode an identical CDR3 as well. The chain uses TRBV5-1 and TRBJ2-1; 11 bases line up with TRBD2. This CDR3 region has 15 residues. J gave up 3 bases and V 4 bases, and 3 bases lay outside the gene matches. Germline loops: CDR1 SGHRS, CDR2 YFSETQ. CDR3 protein: CASSPGTSGYNEQFF. The CDR3 coding sequence is TGCGCCAGCAGCCCCGGGACTAGCGGCTACAATGAGCAGTTCTTC.

The chain is built from TRBV4-1 and TRBJ2-5; D remains unclear. The germline V gene has CDR1 MGHRA and CDR2 YSYEKL. V lost 8 bases and J 2 bases, leaving 18 bases between the germline ends. This CDR3 region has 15 residues. The CDR3 here is CASQKSPGLQETQYF. CDR3 DNA: TGCGCCAGCCAGAAATCCCCGGGCCTACAAGAGACCCAGTACTTC.

This chain connects TRBV25-1 to TRBJ2-7, with D uncertain. The CDR3 runs to 12 residues. Trimming cost V 3 bases and J 9 bases, with 12 bases left between them. Germline V gives CDR1 MGHDK, CDR2 SYGVNS. The CDR3, as DNA: TGTGCCAGCAGTGACGGCGCGTCTGGGCAGTACTTC. This codes for CASSDGASGQYF.

The chain combines TRBV14 with TRBJ1-4; unclear D gene. The CDR3 extends over 18 amino acids. V shed 4 bases and J shed 5 bases, with 23 bases lying between them. Germline V lookup: CDR1 SGHDN, CDR2 FVKESK. CDR3 DNA sequence: TGTGCCAGCAGCCCCCGGCCGACCACGTCTTGGGCGAATGAAAAACTGTTTTTT. Translated: CASSPRPTTSWANEKLFF. The variable domain in full, completed from reference TRBV14 and TRBJ1-4, reads EAGVTQFPSHSVIEKGQTVTLRCDPISGHDNLYWYRRVMGKEIKFLLHFVKESKQDESGMPNNRFLAERTGGTYSTLKVQPAELEDSGVYFCASSPRPTTSWANEKLFFGSGTQLSVL.

The chain uses TRBV27 and TRBJ2-3; the D is unclear. The CDR3 runs to 13 residues. V lost 5 bases and J lost 1, with 7 bases in between. Germline V gene data show CDR1 as MNHEY and CDR2 as SMNVEV (reference sequence). The CDR3: CASSPQGTDTQYF. The CDR3 coding sequence is TGTGCCAGCAGTCCGCAAGGCACAGATACGCAGTATTTT.

This clone was picked up one time. The chain recombines TRBV28 with TRBJ2-1; D is unresolved. The CDR3 consists of 15 residues. In germline, CDR1 is MDHEN, CDR2 SYDVKM. V dropped 3 bases and J dropped 0 bases, with 9 bases sitting between them. CDR3 residues: CASSLWQSSYNEQFF. The CDR3 coding sequence is TGTGCCAGCAGTTTGTGGCAGAGCTCCTACAATGAGCAGTTCTTC.

Note on this clone: Other DNA sequences in the same sample also yield this CDR3. The chain links TRBV27 to TRBJ2-7; D perhaps matches TRBD1 (6 bases). Germline assignment: CDR1 MNHEY and CDR2 SMNVEV (reference sequence). CDR3 size: 13 residues. V was clipped by 4 bases and J by 3 bases, with 10 bases between them. Written as DNA, the CDR3 is TGTGCCAGCAGTTACAGGGCCGGCTACGAGCAGTACTTC. It specifies CASSYRAGYEQYF.

As DNA, the CDR3 is TGTGCCATCAGTGAATGGGGACAGGACAATGAGCAGTTCTTC. This sequence encodes CAISEWGQDNEQFF. The rearrangement uses TRBV10-3 and TRBJ2-1, with 8 nucleotides matching TRBD1. This CDR3 region has 14 residues. In germline, CDR1 is ENHRY, CDR2 SYGVKD. The junction had 3 bases not matched to a gene; V was cut back by 3 bases and J by 5 bases.

The rearrangement joins TRBV7-2 to TRBJ2-1; 14 nucleotides line up with TRBD2. The CDR3 is 14 residues long. CDR1 SGHTA and CDR2 FQGNSA come from the germline V gene. V dropped 3 bases and J dropped 9; count of bases not matched to a gene: 1. CDR3 amino acids: CASSFGLAGGEQFF. In DNA form, the CDR3 reads TGTGCCAGCAGCTTCGGACTAGCGGGAGGTGAGCAGTTCTTC. Full variable domain (rest looked up from reference TRBV7-2 and TRBJ2-1): GAGVSQSPSNKVTEKGKDVELRCDPISGHTALYWYRQSLGQGLEFLIYFQGNSAPDKSGLPSDRFSAERTGGSVSTLTIQRTQQEDSAVYLCASSFGLAGGEQFFGPGTRLTVL.

This chain links TRBV6-6 with TRBJ2-3; D is possibly TRBD2 (5 bases). The V gene lost 6 bases and the J gene lost 2 bases, with 12 bases spanning the gap. The CDR3 loop spans 14 amino acids. Germline V gene lookup returns CDR1 MNHNY and CDR2 SVGAGI (reference sequence). The CDR3 loop reads CASSQAAPTDTQYF. The CDR3 nucleotides are TGTGCCAGCAGCCAAGCGGCACCCACAGATACGCAGTATTTT.

A remark on this clone: This specimen includes other DNA sequences encoding the same CDR3. The genes are TRBV7-9 and TRBJ2-7; D call uncertain. The germline V and J ends were trimmed by 2 bases and 0 bases, with 8 bases remaining between them. Germline CDR1 reads SEHNR; CDR2 reads FQNEAQ (reference sequence). This CDR3 region has 14 residues. Here the CDR3 reads CASSLTESSYEQYF. The DNA for the CDR3 is TGTGCCAGCAGCTTAACTGAGAGCTCCTACGAGCAGTACTTC.

The chain employs TRBV30 and TRBJ1-5; D possibly corresponds to TRBD1 (5 bases). V lost 0 bases and J 7 bases, leaving 13 bases between the germline ends. Germline V gives CDR1 GTSNPN, CDR2 SVGIG (reference sequence). The CDR3 covers 14 residues. The CDR3 loop is CAWSVRTPQQPQHF. CDR3 in DNA: TGTGCCTGGAGTGTACGGACACCCCAACAGCCCCAGCATTTT.

The CDR3 sequence is CATSSGAGGETQYF. The CDR3 nucleotides are TGTGCCACCAGCAGCGGGGCGGGGGGAGAGACCCAGTACTTC. This chain links TRBV15 with TRBJ2-5; TRBD2 aligns across 8 bases. The CDR3 runs to 14 residues. The V and J ends lost 3 bases and 4 bases, in that order; junction bases with no gene match: 4. Germline CDR1 reads LNHNV; CDR2 reads YYDKDF (reference sequence).

CDR3 sequence: CASSFNPGQETLGTEAFF. CDR3 DNA: TGTGCCAGCAGTTTTAATCCCGGACAGGAGACTTTAGGCACTGAAGCTTTCTTT. The chain has TRBV28 and TRBJ1-1, with 7 bases lining up with TRBD1. Trimming at V came to 3 bases and at J to 4 bases, leaving 17 bases not matched to a gene. The CDR3 runs to 18 residues. Germline V gives CDR1 MDHEN, CDR2 SYDVKM.

The chain joins TRBV29-1 to TRBJ1-3, with D unclear. The CDR3 has 14 amino acids. Germline V gene sequence: CDR1 SQVTM, CDR2 ANQGSEA. The ends were cut back, 0 bases at V and 3 bases at J, with 9 bases in the middle. CDR3 in DNA: TGCAGCGTTGAAGAGACCTTGGGTGGAAACACCATATATTTT. This codes for CSVEETLGGNTIYF. Together with reference TRBV29-1 and TRBJ1-3, the CDR3 gives the full variable domain: SAVISQKPSRDICQRGTSLTIQCQVDSQVTMMFWYRQQPGQSLTLIATANQGSEATYESGFVIDKFPISRPNLTFSTLTVSNMSPEDSSIYLCSVEETLGGNTIYFGEGSWLTVV.

This sequence joins TRBV7-9 and TRBJ2-7; 10 bases fit TRBD1. Germline trimming cut 5 bases from V and 0 bases from J; bases unmatched to any gene: 16. The CDR3 length is 19 residues. From germline, CDR1 is SEHNR and CDR2 FQNEAQ (reference sequence). CDR3 residues: CASSPPGGRGTGASYEQYF. CDR3 coding DNA: TGTGCCAGCAGCCCGCCGGGGGGCAGGGGGACAGGGGCCTCCTACGAGCAGTACTTC.

This clone was observed once. The chain has TRBV11-2 and TRBJ1-1; 9 bases match TRBD1. After removal of 2 bases from V and 6 bases from J, the junction contained 10 bases not matched to a gene. The CDR3 is 16 residues long. Germline lookup yields CDR1 SGHAT and CDR2 FQNNGV. The CDR3, as DNA: TGTGCCAGCAGCTTAACCCCGGGACAGGGTCCCCCTGAAGCTTTCTTT. Its translation is CASSLTPGQGPPEAFF.

V and J are TRBV7-9 and TRBJ1-1; TRBD1 aligns across 7 bases. The CDR3 is 16 amino acids. Trimming took 5 bases from V and 0 from J; bases not matched to a gene: 9. Per the germline V gene, CDR1 is SEHNR and CDR2 is FQNEAQ (reference sequence). In DNA form, the CDR3 reads TGTGCCAGCAGCCAGTTCGGGACAGCCATGAACACTGAAGCTTTCTTT. Protein: CASSQFGTAMNTEAFF.